The 9 T cell receptor beta chains listed next were all sequenced from one sample in a study of shared clonotypes between healthy human individuals. Libraries were prepared by immunoSEQ multiplex PCR; TCRdb keeps only in-frame clonotypes and omits some of them. In the table there are about 660,000 clones, about 74% of which are singletons. The sequencing input was memory CD4+ T cells sorted from blood. The subset denotes: CD45RA-negative fraction. The receptors were gathered from a woman aged 25 to 39 in good health.

This sequence joins TRBV11-1 and TRBJ1-1; TRBD1 aligns across 7 bases. Germline V gene sequence: CDR1 SGHAT, CDR2 FQDESV (reference sequence). CDR3 length: 12 amino acids. With V trimmed by 5 bases and J by 7 bases, 4 bases remained unmatched. The CDR3 reads CASSIQGIEAFF. The DNA of the CDR3 is TGTGCCAGCAGCATACAGGGGATTGAAGCTTTCTTT.

This clone has just one count. The chain has TRBV27 and TRBJ2-2; the match to TRBD2 covers 11 bases. J was trimmed by 7 bases and V by 7 bases; bases with no gene match: 14. Germline lookup yields CDR1 MNHEY and CDR2 SMNVEV (reference sequence). This CDR3 region has 17 residues. CDR3 coding DNA: TGTGCCAGCAAAGTCACTAGCGGGAGTCTTCGAGACGGGGAGCTGTTTTTT. It specifies CASKVTSGSLRDGELFF.

V and J are TRBV7-9 and TRBJ2-5; TRBD2 aligns across 13 bases. V shed 5 bases, J shed 4 bases, and the junction held 10 bases outside the gene matches. The CDR3 length is 17 residues. CDR1 SEHNR and CDR2 FQNEAQ come from the germline V gene (reference sequence). The CDR3 loop is CASSDGILAGGRETQYF. CDR3 coding DNA: TGTGCCAGCAGCGACGGAATACTAGCGGGAGGGAGAGAGACCCAGTACTTC.

The chain joins TRBV6-6 to TRBJ2-7; the D is unclear. CDR1 and CDR2 from the germline V gene are MNHNY and SVGAGI (reference sequence). The CDR3 is made up of 13 amino acids. Trimming stripped 5 bases from V and 4 bases from J, with 12 bases between. DNA for the CDR3: TGTGCCAGCAGTACAGTCGTCTCATACGAGCAGTACTTC. Protein sequence: CASSTVVSYEQYF.

The sample holds a few counts of this clone. The rearrangement joins TRBV15 to TRBJ2-1; TRBD2 might be the D (6 bases). This CDR3 region has 16 residues. Germline V gene sequence: CDR1 LNHNV, CDR2 YYDKDF (reference sequence). Trimming took off 7 bases at V and 0 bases at J, with 16 bases between the two ends. The DNA of the CDR3 is TGTGCCACCACGGGGCCGGGGGAGCTCTCCTACAATGAGCAGTTCTTC. Amino acid sequence: CATTGPGELSYNEQFF.

The J gene is TRBJ2-1, the V gene TRBV19, with 9 bases matching TRBD2. The CDR3 extends over 16 amino acids. Germline CDR1 and CDR2: LNHDA and SQIVND (reference sequence). After removal of 7 bases from V and 6 bases from J, the junction contained 13 bases not matched to a gene. The CDR3 nucleotides are TGTGCCAGTAACCAATGGGCGGGAGGGCTGGTCAATGAGCAGTTCTTC. Its translation: CASNQWAGGLVNEQFF.

The chain combines TRBV2 with TRBJ2-7; D may correspond to TRBD1 or TRBD2 (6 bases each). Per the germline V gene, CDR1 is SNHLY and CDR2 is FYNNEI. The CDR3 loop spans 14 amino acids. The ends were cut back, 7 bases at V and 9 bases at J, with 22 bases in the middle. CDR3 nucleotide sequence: TGTGCCAGCAAGGGGGGCCTACGAGCCGAATCGCAGTACTTC. Residues: CASKGGLRAESQYF.

The chain links TRBV20-1 to TRBJ2-3; no definite D call. Trimming pared 5 bases from V and 0 bases from J, leaving 3 bases between. This CDR3 has 11 residues. The germline V gene encodes CDR1 DFQATT and CDR2 SNEGSKA (reference sequence). The CDR3 sequence is CSAGSTDTQYF. In nucleotides, the CDR3 is TGCAGTGCTGGCAGCACAGATACGCAGTATTTT.

V gene TRBV19 combines with J gene TRBJ1-3; D remains unclear. The V end was cut by 5 bases, the J end by 1 base, with 9 bases between. This CDR3 has 14 amino acids. Germline-derived CDR1 and CDR2 are LNHDA and SQIVND (reference sequence). The CDR3 sequence: CASSSHASGNTIYF. The CDR3 DNA is TGTGCCAGTAGTTCTCACGCGTCTGGAAACACCATATATTTT.